This is a list of T cell receptor beta chains from one sample in a study of blood T cell repertoires in COVID-19. Sequencing used immunoSEQ multiplex PCR; TCRdb keeps in-frame clones, though not all of them. This table holds some 82,000 clones, roughly 79% found once. Sequencing was performed on peripheral blood. The receptor source for this set is a man older than 75 with acute or convalescent COVID-19. The CDR3 runs from the conserved cysteine through the conserved F or W. D genes are given only for firm matches. Clone size appears in some rows only: once, few, many, or a class for an expanded clone.

CDR3 protein: CASSQDPGYGGGDTQYF
CDR3 DNA: TGTGCCAGCAGCCAAGATCCGGGGTACGGGGGAGGAGATACGCAGTATTTT
J gene: TRBJ2-3
CDR3 length: 17
V gene: TRBV4-2
D gene: NA
clone size: NA

CDR3 protein: CASSTGTEETQYF
CDR3 DNA: TGTGCCAGCAGCACAGGGACCGAAGAGACCCAGTACTTC
J gene: TRBJ2-5
CDR3 length: 13
V gene: TRBV9
D gene: NA
clone size: NA

CDR3 protein: CASSPRQVANTGELFF
CDR3 DNA: TGTGCCAGCTCACCACGGCAGGTCGCGAACACCGGGGAGCTGTTTTTT
J gene: TRBJ2-2
CDR3 length: 16
V gene: TRBV18
D gene: NA
clone size: once

CDR3 protein: CSVTSRVEQFF
CDR3 DNA: TGCAGTGTCACTTCCCGGGTTGAGCAGTTCTTC
J gene: TRBJ2-1
CDR3 length: 11
V gene: TRBV20-1
D gene: NA
clone size: NA

CDR3 protein: CATSDLLAGGQVEQFF
CDR3 DNA: TGTGCCACCAGTGATTTACTAGCGGGAGGGCAAGTTGAGCAGTTCTTC
J gene: TRBJ2-1
CDR3 length: 16
V gene: TRBV24-1
D gene: TRBD2
clone size: once

CDR3 protein: CASGTGAQIRSEQYF
CDR3 DNA: TGTGCTAGTGGCACAGGGGCCCAAATCCGCAGCGAGCAGTACTTC
J gene: TRBJ2-7
CDR3 length: 15
V gene: TRBV12-5
D gene: TRBD1
clone size: NA

CDR3 protein: CASSYLTTGGQAFF
CDR3 DNA: TGTGCCAGCAGTTATTTGACTACAGGGGGCCAGGCTTTCTTT
J gene: TRBJ1-1
CDR3 length: 14
V gene: TRBV6-5
D gene: TRBD1
clone size: NA

CDR3 protein: CASSLGKYPGGGTDTQYF
CDR3 DNA: TGCGCCAGCAGCTTGGGGAAGTACCCCGGGGGAGGGACAGATACGCAGTATTTT
J gene: TRBJ2-3
CDR3 length: 18
V gene: TRBV5-1
D gene: TRBD2
clone size: NA

CDR3 protein: CASSEGQAINQPQHF
CDR3 DNA: TGTGCCAGCAGTGAAGGACAGGCAATAAATCAGCCCCAGCATTTT
J gene: TRBJ1-5
CDR3 length: 15
V gene: TRBV6-1
D gene: NA
clone size: once

CDR3 protein: CASRLTGANTEAFF
CDR3 DNA: TGTGCCAGCAGGTTGACAGGGGCGAACACTGAAGCTTTCTTT
J gene: TRBJ1-1
CDR3 length: 14
V gene: TRBV6-5
D gene: TRBD1
clone size: NA

CDR3 protein: CASSEYSGANVLTF
CDR3 DNA: TGTGCCAGCAGTGAATACTCTGGGGCCAACGTCCTGACTTTC
J gene: TRBJ2-6
CDR3 length: 14
V gene: TRBV6-1
D gene: NA
clone size: NA

CDR3 protein: CASSLGLAGVRGTDTQYF
CDR3 DNA: TGCGCCAGCAGCCTGGGACTAGCGGGAGTTAGAGGCACAGATACGCAGTATTTT
J gene: TRBJ2-3
CDR3 length: 18
V gene: TRBV5-1
D gene: TRBD2
clone size: NA

CDR3 protein: CATSRDRGTGGESYGYTF
CDR3 DNA: TGTGCCACCAGCAGAGATCGCGGGACAGGGGGGGAAAGCTATGGCTACACCTTC
J gene: TRBJ1-2
CDR3 length: 18
V gene: TRBV15
D gene: TRBD1
clone size: NA

CDR3 protein: CASSVGQGGIGELFF
CDR3 DNA: TGCGCCAGCAGCGTGGGACAGGGGGGAATCGGGGAGCTGTTTTTT
J gene: TRBJ2-2
CDR3 length: 15
V gene: TRBV5-1
D gene: TRBD1
clone size: few

CDR3 protein: CASSQVYGTGAVQETQYF
CDR3 DNA: TGTGCCAGCAGCCAAGTCTACGGGACAGGGGCCGTACAAGAGACCCAGTACTTC
J gene: TRBJ2-5
CDR3 length: 18
V gene: TRBV4-2
D gene: TRBD1
clone size: NA

CDR3 protein: CASSDLREAYNEQFF
CDR3 DNA: TGTGCCAGCAGTGACCTACGGGAGGCCTACAATGAGCAGTTCTTC
J gene: TRBJ2-1
CDR3 length: 15
V gene: TRBV6-4
D gene: TRBD2
clone size: NA

CDR3 protein: CASSLVGISYEQYF
CDR3 DNA: TGCGCCAGCAGCTTGGTCGGGATCTCCTACGAGCAGTACTTC
J gene: TRBJ2-7
CDR3 length: 14
V gene: TRBV5-1
D gene: NA
clone size: NA

CDR3 protein: CASRNTGPNQPQHF
CDR3 DNA: TGTGCCAGCAGGAATACAGGTCCCAATCAGCCCCAGCATTTT
J gene: TRBJ1-5
CDR3 length: 14
V gene: TRBV28
D gene: NA
clone size: NA

CDR3 protein: CASSFIPYEQYF
CDR3 DNA: TGTGCCAGCAGTTTCATTCCCTACGAGCAGTACTTC
J gene: TRBJ2-7
CDR3 length: 12
V gene: TRBV28
D gene: NA
clone size: NA

CDR3 protein: CASSGMVQGGYEQYF
CDR3 DNA: TGTGCCAGCAGCGGGATGGTGCAGGGAGGCTACGAGCAGTACTTC
J gene: TRBJ2-7
CDR3 length: 15
V gene: TRBV11-1
D gene: NA
clone size: NA

CDR3 protein: CASSFTYSDREKREQYF
CDR3 DNA: TGTGCCAGCAGCTTTACTTACTCCGACAGGGAAAAGCGCGAGCAGTACTTC
J gene: TRBJ2-7
CDR3 length: 17
V gene: TRBV7-9
D gene: TRBD1
clone size: NA

CDR3 protein: CASSSTYEQYF
CDR3 DNA: TGTGCCAGCAGTTCTACCTACGAGCAGTACTTC
J gene: TRBJ2-7
CDR3 length: 11
V gene: TRBV28
D gene: NA
clone size: once

CDR3 protein: CASSKGLANNEQFF
CDR3 DNA: TGTGCCAGCAGTAAGGGACTAGCTAACAATGAGCAGTTCTTC
J gene: TRBJ2-1
CDR3 length: 14
V gene: TRBV6-5
D gene: TRBD2
clone size: medium-sized

CDR3 protein: CASSPGQGHGYTF
CDR3 DNA: TGTGCCAGCAGCCCCGGACAGGGGCATGGCTACACCTTC
J gene: TRBJ1-2
CDR3 length: 13
V gene: TRBV3-1/TRBV3-2
D gene: TRBD1
clone size: NA

CDR3 protein: CASSFLDKEELFF
CDR3 DNA: TGTGCCAGCAGCTTCTTAGACAAAGAGGAGCTGTTTTTT
J gene: TRBJ2-2
CDR3 length: 13
V gene: TRBV7-2
D gene: NA
clone size: NA

CDR3 protein: CASSPSQQGTNTEAFF
CDR3 DNA: TGTGCCAGCTCACCTTCCCAACAGGGTACGAACACTGAAGCTTTCTTT
J gene: TRBJ1-1
CDR3 length: 16
V gene: TRBV18
D gene: NA
clone size: NA

CDR3 protein: CASSRQDTQPQHF
CDR3 DNA: TGTGCCAGCTCCCGACAGGACACTCAGCCCCAGCATTTT
J gene: TRBJ1-5
CDR3 length: 13
V gene: TRBV18
D gene: NA
clone size: NA

CDR3 protein: CASSLSFNSPLHF
CDR3 DNA: TGTGCCAGCAGCTTATCCTTCAATTCACCCCTCCACTTT
J gene: TRBJ1-6
CDR3 length: 13
V gene: TRBV7-3
D gene: NA
clone size: NA

CDR3 protein: CASSSRAGAYEQYF
CDR3 DNA: TGTGCCAGCAGTTCTAGAGCGGGAGCCTACGAGCAGTACTTC
J gene: TRBJ2-7
CDR3 length: 14
V gene: TRBV6-5
D gene: TRBD2
clone size: NA

CDR3 protein: CASSQDAGVPNEKLFF
CDR3 DNA: TGTGCCAGCAGCCAAGATGCCGGGGTCCCTAATGAAAAACTGTTTTTT
J gene: TRBJ1-4
CDR3 length: 16
V gene: TRBV3-1/TRBV3-2
D gene: NA
clone size: NA

CDR3 protein: CASSLAQTGLTYEQYF
CDR3 DNA: TGTGCCAGCAGCTTAGCGCAGACAGGACTGACCTACGAGCAGTACTTC
J gene: TRBJ2-7
CDR3 length: 16
V gene: TRBV7-8
D gene: NA
clone size: NA

CDR3 protein: CASSLASGTGTYEQYF
CDR3 DNA: TGCGCCAGCAGCTTGGCCTCCGGGACAGGGACCTACGAGCAGTACTTC
J gene: TRBJ2-7
CDR3 length: 16
V gene: TRBV5-1
D gene: TRBD1
clone size: few

CDR3 protein: CASSSAGSNTGELFF
CDR3 DNA: TGTGCCAGCAGCTCTGCGGGTTCCAACACCGGGGAGCTGTTTTTT
J gene: TRBJ2-2
CDR3 length: 15
V gene: TRBV7-9
D gene: NA
clone size: NA

CDR3 protein: CASSFNRGETQYF
CDR3 DNA: TGTGCCAGCAGTTTCAACAGGGGAGAGACCCAGTACTTC
J gene: TRBJ2-5
CDR3 length: 13
V gene: TRBV6-2/TRBV6-3
D gene: TRBD1
clone size: NA

CDR3 protein: CASSLVAEETQYF
CDR3 DNA: TGCGCCAGCAGCTTGGTGGCAGAAGAGACCCAGTACTTC
J gene: TRBJ2-5
CDR3 length: 13
V gene: TRBV5-1
D gene: NA
clone size: once

CDR3 protein: CASSLEGLASDTQYF
CDR3 DNA: TGTGCCAGCAGCTTGGAAGGACTAGCGTCAGATACGCAGTATTTT
J gene: TRBJ2-3
CDR3 length: 15
V gene: TRBV5-8
D gene: TRBD2
clone size: NA

CDR3 protein: CASSLSMATETQYF
CDR3 DNA: TGTGCCAGCAGCTTATCGATGGCAACAGAGACCCAGTACTTC
J gene: TRBJ2-5
CDR3 length: 14
V gene: TRBV11-2
D gene: NA
clone size: few

CDR3 protein: CASSRQVQETGTQYF
CDR3 DNA: TGCGCCAGCAGCCGACAGGTCCAAGAGACGGGGACCCAGTACTTC
J gene: TRBJ2-5
CDR3 length: 15
V gene: TRBV5-1
D gene: NA
clone size: NA

CDR3 protein: CASSSTGEGALWNTEAFF
CDR3 DNA: TGTGCCAGCAGTTCCACTGGGGAGGGAGCCTTATGGAACACTGAAGCTTTCTTT
J gene: TRBJ1-1
CDR3 length: 18
V gene: TRBV28
D gene: NA
clone size: NA

CDR3 protein: CASSQGGTSGRRTGELFF
CDR3 DNA: TGTGCCAGCAGCCAAGGCGGGACTAGCGGGAGAAGGACCGGGGAGCTGTTTTTT
J gene: TRBJ2-2
CDR3 length: 18
V gene: TRBV3-1/TRBV3-2
D gene: TRBD2
clone size: NA

CDR3 protein: CASSFVSETQYF
CDR3 DNA: TGTGCCAGCAGCTTTGTATCAGAGACCCAGTACTTC
J gene: TRBJ2-5
CDR3 length: 12
V gene: TRBV7-9
D gene: NA
clone size: NA

CDR3 protein: CASSLESGLAGGSDTQYF
CDR3 DNA: TGTGCCAGCAGCTTAGAATCGGGACTAGCGGGAGGGTCAGATACGCAGTATTTT
J gene: TRBJ2-3
CDR3 length: 18
V gene: TRBV7-6
D gene: TRBD2
clone size: NA

CDR3 protein: CASSHNPPVKLFF
CDR3 DNA: TGTGCCAGCAGCCACAACCCTCCCGTAAAACTGTTTTTT
J gene: TRBJ1-4
CDR3 length: 13
V gene: TRBV12-3/TRBV12-4
D gene: NA
clone size: NA

CDR3 protein: CASSQDKGVNTQYF
CDR3 DNA: TGTGCCAGCAGCCAAGATAAAGGAGTCAATACGCAGTATTTT
J gene: TRBJ2-3
CDR3 length: 14
V gene: TRBV4-2
D gene: NA
clone size: once